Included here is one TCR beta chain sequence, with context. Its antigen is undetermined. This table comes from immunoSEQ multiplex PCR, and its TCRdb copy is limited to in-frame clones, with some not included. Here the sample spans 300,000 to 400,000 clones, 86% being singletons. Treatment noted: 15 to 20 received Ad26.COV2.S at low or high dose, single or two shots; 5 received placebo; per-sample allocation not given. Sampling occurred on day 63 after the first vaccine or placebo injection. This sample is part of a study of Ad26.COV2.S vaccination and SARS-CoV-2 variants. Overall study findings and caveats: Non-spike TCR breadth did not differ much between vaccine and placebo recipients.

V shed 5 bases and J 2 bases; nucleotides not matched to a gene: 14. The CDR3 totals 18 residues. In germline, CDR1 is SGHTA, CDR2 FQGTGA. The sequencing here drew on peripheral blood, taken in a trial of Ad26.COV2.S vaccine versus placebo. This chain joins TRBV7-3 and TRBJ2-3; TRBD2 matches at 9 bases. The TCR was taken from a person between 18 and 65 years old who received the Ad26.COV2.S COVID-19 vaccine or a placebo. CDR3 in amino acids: CASSLGLAWTSYTDTQYF. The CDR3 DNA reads TGTGCCAGCAGCCTGGGACTAGCATGGACCTCTTACACAGATACGCAGTATTTT.